Presented here are 23 T cell receptor beta chains from one specimen sequenced in a study of shared clonotypes between healthy human individuals. Repertoires were generated with immunoSEQ multiplex PCR, while TCRdb's copy carries only in-frame clones and drops some. Counted here are fewer than 2.5 million clones, approximately 93% occurring once; the ten biggest clones make up 0.36%. Sequencing used naive CD4+ T cells from PBMCs. As to subset: CD45RA+ positively selected. The receptors were gathered from a man aged 18 to 30 in good health. Some clones in this sample may be carry-over from other donors' samples.

The V call is TRBV7-2, the J call TRBJ2-1; D call uncertain. Germline CDR1 is SGHTA and CDR2 is FQGNSA. The ends were cut back, 0 bases at V and 4 bases at J, with 13 bases in the middle. The CDR3 is 16 amino acids. The CDR3 nucleotides read TGTGCCAGCAGCTTAGCGTTACAGTTCCCGTACAATGAGCAGTTCTTC. Protein product: CASSLALQFPYNEQFF.

This chain connects TRBV27 to TRBJ2-2, with TRBD2 identical over 13 bases. The trim removed 6 bases at V and 8 bases at J, leaving 6 bases unmatched. This CDR3 contains 15 residues. CDR1 is MNHEY, CDR2 SMNVEV, per germline (reference sequence). The CDR3 is CASRGLAGAVGELFF. The CDR3 nucleotides are TGTGCCAGCAGAGGACTAGCGGGAGCGGTGGGGGAGCTGTTTTTT.

Notes on this clone: Distinct nucleotide sequences in the sample also encode this CDR3. This chain uses TRBV5-1 with TRBJ2-1; no clear D. Trimming cost V 0 bases and J 7 bases, with 5 bases left between them. The CDR3 covers 12 residues. CDR1 SGHRS and CDR2 YFSETQ come from the germline V gene. As DNA, the CDR3 is TGCGCCAGCAGCTTGGAAGGTAATGAGCAGTTCTTC. Translating gives CASSLEGNEQFF.

Only one count was recorded for this clone. The chain joins TRBV28 to TRBJ2-4; D perhaps matches TRBD2 (5 bases). Germline V gene data show CDR1 as MDHEN and CDR2 as SYDVKM. The CDR3 is 12 amino acids. With 8 bases removed from V and 3 bases from J, the gap between germline ends came to 8 bases. The CDR3: CASSRGKNIQYF. The CDR3 DNA follows: TGTGCCAGCTCACGGGGCAAAAACATTCAGTACTTC.

The chain combines TRBV28 with TRBJ1-3; the D gene is possibly TRBD1 (6 bases). V lost 6 bases and J 2 bases, leaving 11 bases between the germline ends. CDR3 length equals 14 residues. The germline V gene encodes CDR1 MDHEN and CDR2 SYDVKM. CDR3 protein: CASRDSLTGNTIYF. CDR3 nucleotide sequence: TGTGCCAGCAGGGACAGTCTAACTGGAAACACCATATATTTT.

The chain carries TRBV4-1 and TRBJ2-7, with 8 bases lining up with TRBD1. After removal of 4 bases from V and 0 bases from J, the junction contained 5 bases not matched to a gene. The CDR3 is 15 amino acids. Looked up from germline, CDR1 is MGHRA and CDR2 is YSYEKL. The CDR3 loop reads CASSPTGGFSYEQYF. The CDR3 DNA is TGCGCCAGCAGCCCCACAGGGGGATTCTCCTACGAGCAGTACTTC.

The V gene is TRBV5-8, the J gene TRBJ2-7; TRBD2 matches 14 bases. In germline, CDR1 is SGHTS, CDR2 YDEGEE. This CDR3 spans 16 amino acids. J was trimmed by 7 bases and V by 4 bases; bases with no gene match: 10. For the CDR3, the DNA is TGTGCCAGCAGCACGGGGACTAGCGGGAGCGTCGGGGAGCAGTACTTC. As protein: CASSTGTSGSVGEQYF.

Details on this clone: The sample has other DNA sequences that encode this CDR3 too. The chain joins TRBV5-1 to TRBJ1-1; possible D gene TRBD1, 5 bases. The V end lost 0 bases, the J end lost 3 bases, and 6 bases lay between the germline ends. The V gene's germline CDR1 is SGHRS and CDR2 YFSETQ. CDR3 size: 13 residues. CDR3 sequence (DNA): TGCGCCAGCAGCTTGGCAGGGTACACTGAAGCTTTCTTT. This encodes CASSLAGYTEAFF. The whole variable domain, filled in from reference TRBV5-1 and TRBJ1-1, reads KAGVTQTPRYLIKTRGQQVTLSCSPISGHRSVSWYQQTPGQGLQFLFEYFSETQRNKGNFPGRFSGRQFSNSRSEMNVSTLELGDSALYLCASSLAGYTEAFFGQGTRLTVV.

The chain couples TRBV5-8 to TRBJ2-1, with D possibly being TRBD1 (6 bases). Deletions cut 3 bases from V and 1 base from J, with 14 bases between. The CDR3 is 16 residues long. CDR1 is SGHTS, CDR2 YDEGEE, per germline. The CDR3 region is CASSYNGGQSYNEQFF. The CDR3 nucleotides read TGTGCCAGCAGCTATAACGGTGGACAGTCCTACAATGAGCAGTTCTTC.

This chain connects TRBV10-3 to TRBJ1-2; 7 nucleotides agree with TRBD1. Per the germline V gene, CDR1 is ENHRY and CDR2 is SYGVKD. The CDR3 covers 14 residues. V lost 4 bases, J lost 2 bases, and 4 bases stayed unmatched. CDR3 bases: TGTGCCATCAGTGGTTCGGACAGGAACTATGGCTACACCTTC. Protein product: CAISGSDRNYGYTF.

V and J are TRBV5-6 and TRBJ2-7, with D perhaps TRBD2 (5 bases). Trimming left V 6 bases short and J 6 bases short, with 16 bases between. The CDR3 has 13 residues. Germline CDR1 is SGHDT and CDR2 is YYEEEE. CDR3 amino acids: CASTRGRVGEQYF. CDR3 DNA sequence: TGTGCCAGCACAAGAGGGCGGGTTGGCGAGCAGTACTTC.

The chain joins TRBV27 to TRBJ1-2; no definite D call. The CDR3 loop spans 18 amino acids. The germline V and J ends were trimmed by 2 bases and 4 bases, with 23 bases remaining between them. CDR1 and CDR2 (germline): MNHEY, SMNVEV (reference sequence). The CDR3 bases are TGTGCCAGCAGTTTAAATAGCGGGGTAGGTCGTATGCTCTATGGCTACACCTTC. Its protein is CASSLNSGVGRMLYGYTF.

V is TRBV5-5 and J is TRBJ2-5; the D is unclear. Germline V gene lookup returns CDR1 SGHKS and CDR2 YYEKEE (reference sequence). The ends were cut back, 4 bases at V and 0 bases at J, with 10 bases in the middle. CDR3 length: 14 amino acids. The CDR3 protein is CASSPGWDQETQYF. DNA of the CDR3: TGTGCCAGCAGCCCAGGATGGGACCAAGAGACCCAGTACTTC.

CDR3 DNA sequence: TGTGCCAGCAGTTTCGGAAGTTTAAGCCGCCAAGAGACCCAGTACTTC. This codes for CASSFGSLSRQETQYF. The rearrangement uses TRBV6-5 and TRBJ2-5, with unresolved D. Germline-derived CDR1 and CDR2 are MNHEY and SVGAGI. The ends were cut back, 4 bases at V and 1 base at J, with 16 bases in the middle. CDR3 length: 16 amino acids.

V usage is TRBV28 and J usage is TRBJ1-5; D unresolved. V shed 8 bases and J shed 1 base, with 9 bases lying between them. The CDR3 is made up of 13 amino acids. Germline CDR1 is MDHEN and CDR2 is SYDVKM. The CDR3 protein is CASCYTSNQPQHF. As DNA, the CDR3 is TGTGCCAGCTGTTACACCAGCAATCAGCCCCAGCATTTT.

This clone was counted between two and nine times. V usage is TRBV28 and J usage is TRBJ1-4, with 11 bases lining up with TRBD1. V lost 8 bases to trimming and J lost 7 bases; unmatched junction nucleotides: 3. There are 13 residues in the CDR3. Germline V gene data show CDR1 as MDHEN and CDR2 as SYDVKM. CDR3 DNA sequence: TGTGCCAGCGGGGACAGGGGGTCTGAAAAACTGTTTTTT. This codes for CASGDRGSEKLFF.

About this clone itself: Other DNA sequences within the sample encode an identical CDR3. The chain recombines TRBV5-4 with TRBJ2-3, with D hard to call. V shed 0 bases and J shed 2 bases, with 7 bases lying between them. The CDR3 is 14 amino acids. The V gene's germline CDR1 is SGHNT and CDR2 YYREEE (reference sequence). The DNA of the CDR3 is TGTGCCAGCAGCTTGGTAACGTCCACAGATACGCAGTATTTT. Its protein product is CASSLVTSTDTQYF.

The rearrangement joins TRBV4-1 to TRBJ2-4, with 8 positions matching TRBD1. J lost 8 bases, V lost 4 bases, and 1 base had no gene match. The CDR3 runs to 12 residues. CDR1 MGHRA and CDR2 YSYEKL come from the germline V gene. This chain's CDR3 is CASSPDRDIQYF. The DNA of the CDR3 is TGCGCCAGCAGCCCGGACAGGGACATTCAGTACTTC.

The chain links TRBV28 to TRBJ1-3, with D hard to call. Germline values: CDR1 MDHEN, CDR2 SYDVKM. Trimming cost V 6 bases and J 6 bases, with 12 bases left between them. There are 13 residues in the CDR3. The CDR3 DNA reads TGTGCCAGCAGGCTTCGAACCCTAAACACCATATATTTT. Translated, it gives CASRLRTLNTIYF.

This clone was counted a single time. V usage is TRBV29-1 and J usage is TRBJ2-7; perhaps TRBD2 as D (5 bases). The V end was cut by 5 bases, the J end by 5 bases, with 10 bases between. The CDR3 loop spans 11 amino acids. Germline CDR1 SQVTM, CDR2 ANQGSEA. CDR3 sequence: CSVLSGDEQYF. In DNA form, the CDR3 reads TGCAGCGTTCTCAGCGGCGACGAGCAGTACTTC.

Note on this clone: This sample includes further DNA sequences coding for the same CDR3. The V and J genes are TRBV18 and TRBJ2-3; D remains ambiguous. The CDR3 is made up of 14 amino acids. V lost 6 bases and J 0 bases, leaving 10 bases between the germline ends. Germline V gene sequence: CDR1 KGHSH, CDR2 LQKENI. The CDR3 here is CASSPPSSTDTQYF. In nucleotides, the CDR3 is TGTGCCAGCTCGCCCCCGTCGAGCACAGATACGCAGTATTTT.

The V gene is TRBV5-1, the J gene TRBJ2-5, with D unclear. The V end was cut by 7 bases, the J end by 2 bases, with 12 bases between. The CDR3 has 13 residues. Germline CDR1 and CDR2: SGHRS and YFSETQ. The CDR3 reads CASASAVQETQYF. DNA of the CDR3: TGCGCCAGCGCCTCCGCCGTACAAGAGACCCAGTACTTC. The variable domain in full, with the rest retrieved from reference TRBV5-1 and TRBJ2-5, is KAGVTQTPRYLIKTRGQQVTLSCSPISGHRSVSWYQQTPGQGLQFLFEYFSETQRNKGNFPGRFSGRQFSNSRSEMNVSTLELGDSALYLCASASAVQETQYFGPGTRLLVL.

The chain has TRBV11-2 and TRBJ2-5; unclear D gene. Trimming took 2 bases from V and 2 from J, leaving 6 bases between them. This CDR3 region has 13 residues. Per germline, CDR1 SGHAT and CDR2 FQNNGV. The CDR3 region is CASSLSAQETQYF. CDR3 DNA sequence: TGTGCCAGCAGCTTATCCGCTCAAGAGACCCAGTACTTC.